The sequence of this TCR beta chain was determined in a study of cytomegalovirus exposure and HLA in healthy donors. CDR1 SEHNR and CDR2 FQNEAQ come from the germline V gene (reference sequence). Trimming left V 5 bases short and J 2 bases short, with 10 bases between. The CDR3 spans 13 residues. The PCR ran on 60 Vbeta and 13 Jbeta primers. Sequenced by immunoSEQ multiplex PCR; TCRdb stores in-frame clones only, minus some. The repertoire has 95,000 to 150,000 clones, roughly 87% of them found once; the top ten carry around 1.4%. The sample was PBMCs. The sequence was collected from a young woman in good health and CMV-seronegative. The chain carries TRBV7-9 and TRBJ2-7; weak D call: TRBD1 (5 bases). The CDR3 sequence: CASSPDRAYEQYF. DNA for the CDR3: TGTGCCAGCAGCCCTGACAGAGCCTACGAGCAGTACTTC.